A single sample gave rise to the 10 T cell receptor beta chains below, sequenced in a study of blood T cell repertoires in COVID-19. Only in-frame clones appear in the TCRdb table, and some are missing; sequencing was by immunoSEQ multiplex PCR. The repertoire holds about 26,000 clones, with around 82% as singletons. Sequenced input: peripheral blood. These TCRs come from a human donor in a cohort sampled during active COVID-19.

J is TRBJ2-3 and V is TRBV29-1; possible D gene TRBD2, 5 bases. Germline CDR1 and CDR2: SQVTM and ANQGSEA. The CDR3 has 12 amino acids. Trimming pared 6 bases from V and 4 bases from J, leaving 11 bases between. Here the CDR3 DNA reads TGCAGCGTCGGAGGTACCCCAGATACGCAGTATTTT. It codes for CSVGGTPDTQYF.

The chain combines TRBV10-3 with TRBJ1-4, with 8 positions matching TRBD1. V trimming: 2 bases; J trimming: 4 bases; junction bases outside the gene matches: 3. CDR3 length: 15 residues. Germline CDR1 is ENHRY and CDR2 is SYGVKD. The CDR3 loop is CAISEGGTGNEKLFF. The CDR3 DNA reads TGTGCCATCAGTGAGGGTGGGACAGGTAATGAAAAACTGTTTTTT.

The V and J genes are TRBV6-2 or TRBV6-3 and TRBJ2-3, with 9 nucleotides matching TRBD1. CDR1 and CDR2 from the germline V gene are MNHEY and SVGEGT. V gave up 5 bases and J gave up 3 bases; unmatched junction bases: 9. The CDR3 has 16 residues. The DNA for the CDR3 is TGTGCCAGCAGTCTTTACGTCGGGACAGGGACAGATACGCAGTATTTT. Translation: CASSLYVGTGTDTQYF.

The V gene is TRBV5-6, the J gene TRBJ1-3; TRBD1 agrees at 7 bases. V lost 0 bases, J lost 4 bases, and 13 bases stayed unmatched. The germline gives CDR1 SGHDT, CDR2 YYEEEE. The CDR3 runs 18 residues. CDR3 nucleotides: TGTGCCAGCAGCTTGGGTATGAACAGGGGTTTTTTCGGAAACACCATATATTTT. Translated: CASSLGMNRGFFGNTIYF. Full variable domain (remainder filled in from reference TRBV5-6 and TRBJ1-3): DAGVTQSPTHLIKTRGQQVTLRCSPKSGHDTVSWYQQALGQGPQFIFQYYEEEERQRGNFPDRFSGHQFPNYSSELNVNALLLGDSALYLCASSLGMNRGFFGNTIYFGEGSWLTVV.

Only a few counts were recorded for this clone. This sequence joins TRBV10-3 and TRBJ1-1, with TRBD1 matching 7 bases. The CDR3 extends over 14 amino acids. After removal of 6 bases from V and 2 bases from J, the junction contained 6 bases not matched to a gene. The germline V gene has CDR1 ENHRY and CDR2 SYGVKD. The CDR3 bases are TGTGCCATCAGACCGACAGGGATTAACACTGAAGCTTTCTTT. Amino acid sequence: CAIRPTGINTEAFF.

This chain links TRBV4-3 with TRBJ2-3; D unclear. The CDR3 contains 14 residues. Trimming shortened V by 1 base and J by 2 bases, and 7 bases separated the two germline ends. CDR1 is LGHNA, CDR2 YSLEER, per germline. Here the CDR3 DNA reads TGCGCCAGCAGCCAAGTCCTGTACACAGATACGCAGTATTTT. Its protein product is CASSQVLYTDTQYF.

The chain links TRBV7-8 to TRBJ2-5; 8 positions agree with TRBD2. V shed 1 base and J 4 bases; nucleotides not matched to a gene: 11. Germline V lookup: CDR1 SGHVS, CDR2 FQNEAQ. This CDR3 region has 17 residues. The DNA of the CDR3 is TGTGCCAGCAGCTTAGTCCCACCGTCGGGAGGGCCAGAGACCCAGTACTTC. Translation gives CASSLVPPSGGPETQYF.

The J gene is TRBJ1-5, the V gene TRBV6-5, with D maybe TRBD1 (6 bases). This CDR3 has 14 amino acids. Trimming pared 5 bases from V and 0 bases from J, leaving 8 bases between. Germline values: CDR1 MNHEY, CDR2 SVGAGI. The CDR3 here is CASSKTGSNQPQHF. CDR3 in DNA: TGTGCCAGCAGTAAGACAGGTAGCAATCAGCCCCAGCATTTT.

V is TRBV15 and J is TRBJ2-7; TRBD2 aligns across 9 bases. This CDR3 spans 14 amino acids. V gave up 3 bases and J gave up 2 bases; unmatched junction bases: 2. Germline assignment: CDR1 LNHNV and CDR2 YYDKDF (reference sequence). This CDR3 reads CATSRTSGAYEQYF. The CDR3 region has the DNA TGTGCCACCAGCAGGACTAGCGGCGCCTACGAGCAGTACTTC.

The chain combines TRBV19 with TRBJ1-1; no reliable D call. Germline CDR1 LNHDA, CDR2 SQIVND (reference sequence). V lost 5 bases and J lost 3, with 13 bases in between. This CDR3 is built from 14 residues. CDR3 loop: CASSPVGRDTEAFF. The CDR3 bases are TGTGCCAGTAGTCCCGTGGGGAGGGACACTGAAGCTTTCTTT.